A selection of T cell receptor beta chains follows, all from one sample in a study of cytomegalovirus exposure and HLA in healthy donors. TCRdb's table, derived via immunoSEQ multiplex PCR, lists solely in-frame clones and lacks some. The sample contains about 270,000 clones, approximately 83% of which appear only once. The sequencing sample was made of PBMCs. The source of these receptors is a woman aged 18-29 years in good health and CMV-seronegative. The CDR3 runs from the conserved cysteine through the conserved F or W. D genes are given only for firm matches. Clone size, where shown, is once, few, many, or a class for clones that have expanded.

CDR3aa,CDR3nt,j_gene,abundance,v_gene,d_gene
CASSQEKGFPEAFF,TGCGCCAGCAGCCAAGAAAAGGGGTTCCCTGAAGCTTTCTTT,TRBJ1-1,NA,TRBV4-1,NA
CASSPRSGNPDTQYF,TGTGCCAGCAGTCCTCGTTCGGGGAACCCAGATACGCAGTATTTT,TRBJ2-3,NA,TRBV11-3,NA
CASSPSGTGTSGRAGETQYF,TGTGCCAGCAGCCCCTCGGGCACCGGGACTAGCGGGAGGGCCGGGGAGACCCAGTACTTC,TRBJ2-5,NA,TRBV4-2,TRBD2
CASSEGQYQPQHF,TGTGCCAGCAGCGAGGGACAGTATCAGCCCCAGCATTTT,TRBJ1-5,many,TRBV11-3,TRBD1
CASSSAGSFGGYTF,TGTGCCAGTAGTAGTGCAGGTTCGTTTGGTGGCTACACCTTC,TRBJ1-2,NA,TRBV19,NA
CASRGREGSKPLSSYEQYF,TGTGCCAGCAGAGGCCGGGAGGGTTCGAAACCCCTAAGCTCCTACGAGCAGTACTTC,TRBJ2-7,NA,TRBV28,TRBD2
CASSNQPLTIRGPEAFF,TGTGCCAGCAGCAACCAGCCCTTGACGATCAGGGGACCTGAAGCTTTCTTT,TRBJ1-1,NA,TRBV27,NA
CASRWSSGANVLTF,TGTGCCAGCAGGTGGAGCTCTGGGGCCAACGTCCTGACTTTC,TRBJ2-6,once,TRBV27,NA
CASSLAWTGYEQYF,TGTGCCAGCAGCTTAGCCTGGACAGGCTACGAGCAGTACTTC,TRBJ2-7,once,TRBV7-9,TRBD1
CAISALKTVYTGELFF,TGTGCCATCAGTGCTCTAAAGACAGTTTACACCGGGGAGCTGTTTTTT,TRBJ2-2,NA,TRBV10-3,NA
CAWSPPGSNTGELFF,TGTGCCTGGAGCCCCCCAGGGTCGAACACCGGGGAGCTGTTTTTT,TRBJ2-2,NA,TRBV30,NA
CASSLGGQGNEKLFF,TGCGCCAGCAGCTTGGGGGGACAGGGGAATGAAAAACTGTTTTTT,TRBJ1-4,NA,TRBV5-1,TRBD1
CASSPGQGLETQYF,TGCGCCAGCAGCCCGGGACAGGGATTGGAGACCCAGTACTTC,TRBJ2-5,once,TRBV5-1,TRBD1
CASSFYRGVWTDTQYF,TGTGCCAGCAGTTTCTACAGGGGGGTATGGACAGATACGCAGTATTTT,TRBJ2-3,once,TRBV27,TRBD1
CASRGTGDSFGQPQHF,TGTGCCAGCAGGGGGACAGGGGACTCTTTCGGTCAGCCCCAGCATTTT,TRBJ1-5,NA,TRBV2,TRBD1
CASNYAGGTEAFF,TGTGCCAGCAATTACGCGGGGGGCACTGAAGCTTTCTTT,TRBJ1-1,NA,TRBV6-5,NA
CASTWGAGPTDTQYF,TGTGCCAGCACCTGGGGAGCGGGGCCCACAGATACGCAGTATTTT,TRBJ2-3,once,TRBV27,TRBD2
CASSLGSSTPSYEQYF,TGTGCCAGCAGCTTAGGGAGCTCGACCCCCTCCTACGAGCAGTACTTC,TRBJ2-7,NA,TRBV7-2,NA
CAWASSYEQYF,TGTGCCTGGGCGAGCTCCTACGAGCAGTACTTC,TRBJ2-7,NA,TRBV30,NA
CASSIVATNYGYTF,TGTGCCAGTAGTATAGTAGCCACTAACTATGGCTACACCTTC,TRBJ1-2,few,TRBV19,NA
CASSYSGGTESYEQYF,TGTGCCAGCAGTTACTCGGGCGGGACGGAATCCTACGAGCAGTACTTC,TRBJ2-7,NA,TRBV6-5,NA
CASSLGQINNEQFF,TGTGCCAGCAGCTTAGGACAGATTAACAATGAGCAGTTCTTC,TRBJ2-1,NA,TRBV7-9,NA
CASIHTPYTEAFF,TGTGCCAGCATACACACGCCTTACACTGAAGCTTTCTTT,TRBJ1-1,NA,TRBV6-1,NA
CASSLAEGYEQYF,TGCGCCAGCAGCTTGGCCGAGGGATACGAGCAGTACTTC,TRBJ2-7,NA,TRBV5-1,NA
CASSLQTGEYEQYF,TGTGCCAGCAGCTTACAGACAGGGGAATACGAGCAGTACTTC,TRBJ2-7,NA,TRBV7-9,TRBD1
CAISERGTGAGGYTF,TGTGCCATCAGTGAGCGGGGGACAGGGGCGGGAGGCTACACCTTC,TRBJ1-2,NA,TRBV10-3,TRBD1
CASSFDRDYGYTF,TGTGCCAGCAGTTTTGACAGGGACTATGGCTACACCTTC,TRBJ1-2,few,TRBV5-6,TRBD1
CASRGRGQGIDEQYF,TGTGCCAGCCGTGGTCGGGGACAGGGTATAGACGAGCAGTACTTC,TRBJ2-7,NA,TRBV5-6,TRBD1
CASSGGTAWDEQYF,TGTGCCAGCTCAGGAGGGACAGCCTGGGACGAGCAGTACTTC,TRBJ2-7,few,TRBV18,NA
CASSEGGGPNTIYF,TGTGCCAGCAGCGAAGGGGGAGGGCCCAACACCATATATTTT,TRBJ1-3,NA,TRBV6-1,NA
CASSEVQGYQETQYF,TGTGCCAGCAGTGAAGTGCAGGGGTACCAAGAGACCCAGTACTTC,TRBJ2-5,NA,TRBV6-1,NA